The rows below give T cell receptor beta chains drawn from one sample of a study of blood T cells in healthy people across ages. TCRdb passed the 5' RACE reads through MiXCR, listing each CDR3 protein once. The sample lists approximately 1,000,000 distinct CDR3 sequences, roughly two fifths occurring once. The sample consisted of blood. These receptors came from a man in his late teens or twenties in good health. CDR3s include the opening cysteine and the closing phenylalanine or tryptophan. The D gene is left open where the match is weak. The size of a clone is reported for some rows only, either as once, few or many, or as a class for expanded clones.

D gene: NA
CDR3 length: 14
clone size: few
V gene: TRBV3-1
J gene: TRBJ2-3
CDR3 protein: CASSHPRGSDTQYF
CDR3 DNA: TGTGCCAGCAGCCATCCCCGGGGGTCAGATACGCAGTATTTT

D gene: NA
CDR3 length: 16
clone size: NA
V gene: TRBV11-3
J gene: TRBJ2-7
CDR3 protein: CASSSSWGNPYNEQYF
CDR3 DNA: TGTGCCAGCAGCTCTAGCTGGGGGAACCCCTACAATGAGCAGTACTTC

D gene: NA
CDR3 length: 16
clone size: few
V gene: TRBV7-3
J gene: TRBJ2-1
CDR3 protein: CASSQVEFSSYNEQFF
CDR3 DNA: TGTGCCAGCAGCCAAGTTGAGTTCAGCTCCTACAATGAGCAGTTCTTC

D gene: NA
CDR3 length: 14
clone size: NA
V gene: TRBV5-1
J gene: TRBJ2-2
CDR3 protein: CASRETGTTGELFF
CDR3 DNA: TGCGCCAGCAGAGAAACAGGGACGACCGGGGAGCTGTTTTTT

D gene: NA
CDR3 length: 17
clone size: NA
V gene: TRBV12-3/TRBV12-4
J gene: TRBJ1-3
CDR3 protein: CASRATPMGGSGNTIYF
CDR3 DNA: TGTGCCAGCAGGGCGACGCCCATGGGGGGCTCTGGAAACACCATATATTTT

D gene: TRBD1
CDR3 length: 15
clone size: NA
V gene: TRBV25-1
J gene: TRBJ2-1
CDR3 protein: CASSEDRVTYNEQFF
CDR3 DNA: TGTGCCAGCAGTGAGGACAGGGTAACCTACAATGAGCAGTTCTTC

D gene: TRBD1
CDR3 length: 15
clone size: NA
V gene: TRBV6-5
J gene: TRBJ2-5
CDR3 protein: CTSSYSRDSQETQYF
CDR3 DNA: TGTACCAGCAGTTACTCGAGGGACAGCCAAGAGACCCAGTACTTC

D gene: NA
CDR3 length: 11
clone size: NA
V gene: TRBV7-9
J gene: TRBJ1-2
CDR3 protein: CASSFRDGYTF
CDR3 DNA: TGTGCCAGCAGCTTCAGGGATGGCTACACCTTC

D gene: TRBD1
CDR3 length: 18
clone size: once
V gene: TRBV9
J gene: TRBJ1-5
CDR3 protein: CASSAGPGTGGPSQPQHF
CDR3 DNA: TGTGCCAGCAGCGCGGGTCCCGGGACAGGGGGCCCAAGTCAGCCCCAGCATTTT

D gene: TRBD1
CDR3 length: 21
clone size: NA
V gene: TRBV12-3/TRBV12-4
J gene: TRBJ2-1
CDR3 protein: CASSPIAGTGGLLAAYNEQFF
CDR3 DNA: TGTGCCAGCAGCCCAATAGCCGGGACAGGGGGGTTGTTGGCCGCGTACAATGAGCAGTTCTTC

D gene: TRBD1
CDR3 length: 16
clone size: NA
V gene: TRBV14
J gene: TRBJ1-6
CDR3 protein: CASSQEDRGKGSPLHF
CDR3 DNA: TGTGCCAGCAGCCAAGAAGACAGGGGGAAGGGGTCACCCCTCCACTTT

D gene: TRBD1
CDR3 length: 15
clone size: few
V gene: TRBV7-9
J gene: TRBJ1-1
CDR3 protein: CASSPGTGSSTEAFF
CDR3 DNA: TGTGCCAGCAGCCCTGGGACAGGGTCGAGCACTGAAGCTTTCTTT

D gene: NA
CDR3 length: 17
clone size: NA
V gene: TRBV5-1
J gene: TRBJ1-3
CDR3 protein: CASSPGRTPSSGNTIYF
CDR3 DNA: TGCGCCAGCAGCCCCGGTAGGACGCCCAGCTCTGGAAACACCATATATTTT

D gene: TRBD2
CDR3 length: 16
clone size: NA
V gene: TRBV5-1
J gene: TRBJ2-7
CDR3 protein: CASSLGVAGISYEQYF
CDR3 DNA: TGCGCCAGCAGCTTGGGAGTAGCGGGGATCTCCTACGAGCAGTACTTC

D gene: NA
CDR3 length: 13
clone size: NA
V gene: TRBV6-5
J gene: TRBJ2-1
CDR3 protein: CASSYGGHNEQFF
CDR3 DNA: TGTGCCAGCAGTTACGGGGGGCACAATGAGCAGTTCTTC

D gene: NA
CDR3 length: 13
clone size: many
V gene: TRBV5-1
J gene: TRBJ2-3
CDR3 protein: CASSLAARDTQYF
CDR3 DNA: TGCGCCAGCAGCTTGGCGGCCCGGGATACGCAGTATTTT

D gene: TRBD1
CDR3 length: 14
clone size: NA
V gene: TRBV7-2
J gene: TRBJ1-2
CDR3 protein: CASSLARQGYGYTF
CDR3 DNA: TGTGCCAGCAGCTTAGCAAGACAGGGGTATGGCTACACCTTC

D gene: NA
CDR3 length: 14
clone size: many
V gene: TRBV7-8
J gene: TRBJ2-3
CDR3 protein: CASSRRGSTDTQYF
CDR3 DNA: TGTGCCAGCAGCCGACGGGGGAGCACAGATACGCAGTATTTT

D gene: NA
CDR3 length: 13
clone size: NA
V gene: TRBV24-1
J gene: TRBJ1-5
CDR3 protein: CATSDLWGQPQHF
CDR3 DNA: TGTGCCACCAGTGATTTATGGGGTCAGCCCCAGCATTTT

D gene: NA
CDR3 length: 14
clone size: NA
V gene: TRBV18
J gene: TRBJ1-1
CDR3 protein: CASSPSRTNTEAFF
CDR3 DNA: TGTGCCAGCTCACCTTCGAGGACGAACACTGAAGCTTTCTTT

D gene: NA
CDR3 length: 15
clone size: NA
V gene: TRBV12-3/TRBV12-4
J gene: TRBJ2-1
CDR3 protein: CASSGGGASYNEQFF
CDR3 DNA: TGTGCCAGCAGTGGAGGGGGGGCCTCCTACAATGAGCAGTTCTTC

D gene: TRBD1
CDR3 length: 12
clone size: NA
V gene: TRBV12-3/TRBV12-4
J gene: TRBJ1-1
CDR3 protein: CASDQGGTEAFF
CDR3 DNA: TGTGCCAGCGACCAGGGGGGGACTGAAGCTTTCTTT

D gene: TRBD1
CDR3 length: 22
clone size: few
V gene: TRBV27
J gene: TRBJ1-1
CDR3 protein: CASSLSFWDDRAKSKENTEAFF
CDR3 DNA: TGTGCCAGCAGTTTATCATTTTGGGATGACAGGGCAAAGTCGAAAGAGAACACTGAAGCTTTCTTT

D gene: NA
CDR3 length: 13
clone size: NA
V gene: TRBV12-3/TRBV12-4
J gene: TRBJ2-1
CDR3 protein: CASRSGSVNEQFF
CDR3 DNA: TGTGCCAGCAGATCAGGCTCCGTCAATGAGCAGTTCTTC

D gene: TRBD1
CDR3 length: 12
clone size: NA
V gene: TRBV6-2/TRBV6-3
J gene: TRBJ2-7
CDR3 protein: CASRDRGHEQYF
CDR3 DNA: TGTGCCAGCAGGGACAGGGGTCACGAGCAGTACTTC